The 22 T cell receptor beta chains below come from one sample, sequenced in a study of vaccination effects on CD4 cells after COVID-19. Culturing for more than 9 days preceded CD4+ T cell isolation. Vaccination of participants consisted of two doses of either the BNT162b2 or mRNA-1273 vaccine. Produced via immunoSEQ multiplex PCR; TCRdb's table is partial and in-frame only. The data show around 66,000 clones, with around two thirds seen just once and roughly 2% held by the top ten. Which antigens these TCRs recognize remains unknown. Here the sequenced sample was CD4+ T cells from PBMCs cultured without peptide, taken after COVID-19 vaccination. The origin of the receptors is a human donor who received a COVID-19 vaccine.

CDR3 amino acids: CASSLTGTTPDTQYF. The CDR3 DNA reads as TGTGCCAGCAGCTTAACGGGGACGACGCCAGATACGCAGTATTTT. The V and J genes are TRBV5-8 and TRBJ2-3, with D perhaps assigned TRBD1 or TRBD2 (5 bases each). The CDR3 loop spans 15 amino acids. Looked up from germline, CDR1 is SGHTS and CDR2 is YDEGEE. Trimming removed 2 bases from V and 4 bases from J, with 14 bases in between.

This clone was observed once. The V call is TRBV5-1, the J call TRBJ1-2, with 8 bases lining up with TRBD1. Germline trimming cut 0 bases from V and 4 bases from J; bases unmatched to any gene: 2. Per germline, CDR1 SGHRS and CDR2 YFSETQ. The CDR3 is 14 residues long. The CDR3 is CASSLEDRAYGYTF. The CDR3 nucleotides are TGCGCCAGCAGCTTGGAGGACAGGGCCTATGGCTACACCTTC.

This clone was recorded a few times. The V call is TRBV7-8, the J call TRBJ1-2; tentative D call: TRBD1 (5 bases). From germline, CDR1 is SGHVS and CDR2 FQNEAQ. The CDR3 runs to 13 residues. V was shortened by 1 base and J by 5 bases, with 8 bases between the two germline ends. The CDR3 nucleotides are TGTGCCAGCAGCTTAGTTCAGGGTTATGGCTACACCTTC. It is translated as CASSLVQGYGYTF.

This chain uses TRBV18 with TRBJ2-5, with unresolved D. V was shortened by 5 bases and J by 1 base, with 14 bases between the two germline ends. Germline assignment: CDR1 KGHSH and CDR2 LQKENI. This CDR3 spans 15 amino acids. CDR3 amino acids: CASSRTANFQETQYF. As DNA, the CDR3 is TGTGCCAGCTCAAGGACCGCCAATTTCCAAGAGACCCAGTACTTC.

This clone is termed medium-sized. The chain couples TRBV19 to TRBJ1-1; maybe TRBD1 (5 bases). V dropped 5 bases and J dropped 1 base, with 14 bases sitting between them. The CDR3 length is 15 residues. Germline V CDR1 and CDR2: LNHDA, SQIVND (reference sequence). The CDR3 DNA is TGTGCCAGTAGTCTCGGACAAGTCCCGAACACTGAAGCTTTCTTT. It specifies CASSLGQVPNTEAFF.

This clone appeared once. V usage is TRBV7-2 and J usage is TRBJ1-2; maybe TRBD1 (5 bases). There are 15 residues in the CDR3. V gave up 5 bases and J gave up 2 bases, with 15 bases separating them. Germline V gene sequence: CDR1 SGHTA, CDR2 FQGNSA. CDR3 nucleotides: TGTGCCAGCAGCGCCGGGGGGGGAGGGAACTATGGCTACACCTTC. Its protein product is CASSAGGGGNYGYTF.

The V gene is TRBV15, the J gene TRBJ2-3; 7 bases align to TRBD2. The CDR3 has 16 residues. Looked up from germline, CDR1 is LNHNV and CDR2 is YYDKDF (reference sequence). V was clipped by 7 bases and J by 3 bases; unmatched bases: 13. CDR3 amino acids: CATTSPMGAGTDTQYF. Written as DNA, the CDR3 is TGTGCCACCACCTCACCCATGGGAGCGGGGACAGATACGCAGTATTTT.

The chain recombines TRBV5-6 with TRBJ2-4; D is undetermined. Trimming shortened V by 2 bases and J by 5 bases, and 11 bases separated the two germline ends. CDR3 length: 14 amino acids. Per germline, CDR1 SGHDT and CDR2 YYEEEE. The CDR3 DNA follows: TGTGCCAGCAGCTTACTAAATAGCCAAAACATTCAGTACTTC. Protein sequence: CASSLLNSQNIQYF.

The rearrangement joins TRBV29-1 to TRBJ2-3, with 8 bases identical to TRBD1. Germline values: CDR1 SQVTM, CDR2 ANQGSEA. The CDR3 length is 13 residues. After removal of 4 bases from V and 2 bases from J, the junction contained 2 bases not matched to a gene. CDR3 amino acids: CSVAGGPTDTQYF. The CDR3, as DNA: TGCAGCGTTGCAGGGGGCCCCACAGATACGCAGTATTTT.

This clone has more than one count but fewer than ten. The chain recombines TRBV5-8 with TRBJ2-7; D possibly uses TRBD1 or TRBD2 (6 bases each). The CDR3 runs 14 residues. CDR1 SGHTS and CDR2 YDEGEE come from the germline V gene. V was clipped by 4 bases and J by 7 bases, with 18 bases between them. CDR3 loop: CASSLAGTRGEQYV. The CDR3 DNA reads TGTGCCAGCAGCCTCGCGGGGACACGGGGTGAGCAGTACGTC.

The chain is built from TRBV14 and TRBJ2-4; D is unclear. The CDR3 has 16 amino acids. The V end was cut by 0 bases, the J end by 0 bases, with 9 bases between. Looked up from germline, CDR1 is SGHDN and CDR2 is FVKESK. The CDR3 DNA follows: TGTGCCAGCAGCCAAGAGTCTAGGCAAGCCAAAAACATTCAGTACTTC. Amino acids: CASSQESRQAKNIQYF.

This rearrangement joins TRBV7-3 to TRBJ1-2; tentative D call: TRBD1 (5 bases). The CDR3 extends over 13 amino acids. V was clipped by 5 bases and J by 7 bases, with 14 bases between them. The germline CDR1 and CDR2 sequences are SGHTA and FQGTGA. The CDR3 DNA follows: TGTGCCAGCAGCCCTACGGGACTCCTTGGCTACACCTTC. Amino acid sequence: CASSPTGLLGYTF. Looking up the rest from reference TRBV7-3 and TRBJ1-2 gives the full variable domain: GAGVSQTPSNKVTEKGKYVELRCDPISGHTALYWYRQSLGQGPEFLIYFQGTGAADDSGLPNDRFFAVRPEGSVSTLKIQRTERGDSAVYLCASSPTGLLGYTFGSGTRLTVV.

The chain carries TRBV30 and TRBJ2-5; 8 nucleotides line up with TRBD2. V shed 3 bases and J 1 base; nucleotides not matched to a gene: 10. In germline, CDR1 is GTSNPN, CDR2 SVGIG (reference sequence). This CDR3 comprises 16 residues. The CDR3 loop is CAWRGYGRGGQETQYF. CDR3 DNA: TGTGCCTGGAGGGGGTACGGACGGGGGGGCCAAGAGACCCAGTACTTC.

The CDR3 spells CASEKGGGARNEQFF. The CDR3 DNA reads as TGTGCTTCTGAAAAGGGCGGGGGGGCAAGGAATGAGCAGTTCTTC. The chain has TRBV19 and TRBJ2-1; 9 bases align to TRBD2. This CDR3 contains 15 residues. Germline lookup yields CDR1 LNHDA and CDR2 SQIVND (reference sequence).

The J gene is TRBJ2-7, the V gene TRBV5-8; unclear D gene. The CDR3 has 15 amino acids. V dropped 4 bases and J dropped 0 bases, with 14 bases sitting between them. Per germline, CDR1 SGHTS and CDR2 YDEGEE. The CDR3 nucleotides are TGTGCCAGCAGCCCCTGGGCTTCGAGCTCCTACGAGCAGTACGTC. Translated, it gives CASSPWASSSYEQYV.

The chain employs TRBV2 and TRBJ1-6, with a weak D call TRBD1 (6 bases). The germline V gene encodes CDR1 SNHLY and CDR2 FYNNEI. The V gene lost 6 bases and the J gene lost 7 bases, with 16 bases spanning the gap. The CDR3 is 15 residues long. The CDR3 DNA reads as TGTGCCAGCAGGGGTTGGGACACGGAAAATTCACCCCTCCACTTT. It encodes CASRGWDTENSPLHF. Full variable domain (rest looked up from reference TRBV2 and TRBJ1-6): EPEVTQTPSHQVTQMGQEVILRCVPISNHLYFYWYRQILGQKVEFLVSFYNNEISEKSEIFDDQFSVERPDGSNFTLKIRSTKLEDSAMYFCASRGWDTENSPLHFGNGTRLTVT.

The chain employs TRBV6-5 and TRBJ1-4; D gene uncertain. Looked up from germline, CDR1 is MNHEY and CDR2 is SVGAGI. This CDR3 is 14 amino acids long. Trimming pared 6 bases from V and 6 bases from J, leaving 14 bases between. The CDR3 DNA is TGTGCCAGCAGAGACGGGGTGCGGGATGAAAAACTGTTTTTT. This encodes CASRDGVRDEKLFF.

This chain joins TRBV2 and TRBJ1-3; 7 nucleotides match TRBD1. The CDR3 is 15 residues long. From germline, CDR1 is SNHLY and CDR2 FYNNEI. J was trimmed by 0 bases and V by 5 bases; bases with no gene match: 4. CDR3 region: CASSNRGTSGNTIYF. For the CDR3, the DNA is TGTGCCAGCAGTAACAGGGGCACCTCTGGAAACACCATATATTTT.

This chain joins TRBV12-3 or TRBV12-4 and TRBJ1-1; no clear D gene. V shed 9 bases and J shed 3 bases, with 11 bases lying between them. The CDR3 is made up of 12 amino acids. Here the CDR3 DNA reads TGTGCCAGTGCGGGAGGGTACACTGAAGCTTTCTTT. As protein: CASAGGYTEAFF.

The chain joins TRBV12-5 to TRBJ2-3; 9 nucleotides agree with TRBD2. Looked up from germline, CDR1 is LGHNT and CDR2 is FRNRAP. Trimming cost V 7 bases and J 2 bases; bases outside gene matches: 10. This CDR3 is 16 amino acids long. CDR3 in DNA: TGTGCTAGTGCCTTACCAGCGGGGGGTCCCACAGATACGCAGTATTTT. This codes for CASALPAGGPTDTQYF.

This clone was seen once. This CDR3 is CASSEEETQYF. Here the CDR3 DNA reads TGTGCCAGCAGTGAAGAGGAGACCCAGTACTTC. V gene TRBV2 combines with J gene TRBJ2-5; no clear D. The ends were cut back, 1 base at V and 5 bases at J, with 2 bases in the middle. Per germline, CDR1 SNHLY and CDR2 FYNNEI. This CDR3 spans 11 amino acids.

V and J are TRBV7-2 and TRBJ2-1; 11 positions agree with TRBD2. The CDR3 consists of 16 residues. V dropped 1 base and J dropped 6; count of bases not matched to a gene: 5. From germline, CDR1 is SGHTA and CDR2 FQGNSA. CDR3 in DNA: TGTGCCAGCAGCTTAGAGGTAGCGGGGGGGCTCAATGAGCAGTTCTTC. Its protein product is CASSLEVAGGLNEQFF.